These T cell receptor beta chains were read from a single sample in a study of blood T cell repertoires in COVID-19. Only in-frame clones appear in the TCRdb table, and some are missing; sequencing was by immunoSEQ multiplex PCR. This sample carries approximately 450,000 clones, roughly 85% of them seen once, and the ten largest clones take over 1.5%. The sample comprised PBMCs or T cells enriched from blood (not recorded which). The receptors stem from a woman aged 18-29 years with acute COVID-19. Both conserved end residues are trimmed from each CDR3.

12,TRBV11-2,ASSETGERKTQY
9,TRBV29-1,SVGTRAGYT
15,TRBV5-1,ASSPLNSGTTYNEQF
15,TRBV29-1,SVEMREDYSGANVLT
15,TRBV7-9,ASSLENTGVGGNTIY
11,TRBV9,ASEREFSGELF
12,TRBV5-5,ASSWSPANQPQH
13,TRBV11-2,ASSSGQLSGNTIY
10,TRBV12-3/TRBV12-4,ASSARGNTIY
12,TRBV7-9,ASSLGTGNYEQY
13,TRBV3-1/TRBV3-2,ASSQDTTSGNTIY
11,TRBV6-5,AMGTFSTDTQY
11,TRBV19,ASSTQGGSPLH
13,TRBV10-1,ASSEAGGRKNEQF
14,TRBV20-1,SASLLAVSSYNEQF
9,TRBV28,ACTSNYGYT
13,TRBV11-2,ASSLGLGAVYGYT
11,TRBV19,ASIGQGNQPQH
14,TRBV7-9,ASSLGLTGGEEKLF
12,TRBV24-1,ATSEAGLEETQY
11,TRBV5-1,ASSLAIQETQY
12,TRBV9,ASSQGGTTDTQY
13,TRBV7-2,ASNKVGGAGQPQH
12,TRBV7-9,ASSQGQGDTEAF
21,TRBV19,ASSRTLLLRGTSGRTSYNEQF
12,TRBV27,ASSLEGARQPQH
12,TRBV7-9,ASRDRGTGNTIY
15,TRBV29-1,SVEGSQNRLMNTEAF
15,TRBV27,ASSPLVRRGPPHEQY
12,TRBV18,ASSPVAGAYEQY
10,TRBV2,ALRTGQETQY
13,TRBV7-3,ASSLGLARTDTQY
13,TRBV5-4,ASSFNTYLNTEAF
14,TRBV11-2,ASSSQPRGRVYEQY
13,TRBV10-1,ASSESAGTGNTIY
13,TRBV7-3,ASSFRGASPDTQY
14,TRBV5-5,ASSSTQGASYNEQF
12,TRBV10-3,AIRGTGEDYGYT
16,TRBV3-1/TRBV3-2,ASSQLNHRDPGNQPQH
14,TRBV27,ASSLSPHKHLSEQY
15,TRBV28,ASSPGQGDVPLNGYT
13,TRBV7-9,ASSFRQGENSPLH
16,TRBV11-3,ASSLDFCGRPFFQPQH
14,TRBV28,ASTTSPRERDEKLF